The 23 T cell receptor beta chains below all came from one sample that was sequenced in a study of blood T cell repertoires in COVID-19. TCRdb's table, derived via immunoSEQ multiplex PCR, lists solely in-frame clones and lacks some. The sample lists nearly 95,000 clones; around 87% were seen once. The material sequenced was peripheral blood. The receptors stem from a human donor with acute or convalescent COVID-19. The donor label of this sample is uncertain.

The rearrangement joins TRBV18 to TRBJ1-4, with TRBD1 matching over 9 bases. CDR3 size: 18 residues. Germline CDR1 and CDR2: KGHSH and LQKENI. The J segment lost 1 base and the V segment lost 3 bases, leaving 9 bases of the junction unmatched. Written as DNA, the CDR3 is TGTGCCAGCTCACCGACGGGACAGGGACGACGAACTAATGAAAAACTGTTTTTT. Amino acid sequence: CASSPTGQGRRTNEKLFF.

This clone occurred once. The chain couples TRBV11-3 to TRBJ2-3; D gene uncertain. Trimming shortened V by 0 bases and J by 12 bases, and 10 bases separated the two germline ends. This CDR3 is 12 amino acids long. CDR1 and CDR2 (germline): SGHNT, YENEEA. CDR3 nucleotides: TGTGCCAGCAGCTTAGACCCAAGACTCCAGTATTTT. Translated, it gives CASSLDPRLQYF.

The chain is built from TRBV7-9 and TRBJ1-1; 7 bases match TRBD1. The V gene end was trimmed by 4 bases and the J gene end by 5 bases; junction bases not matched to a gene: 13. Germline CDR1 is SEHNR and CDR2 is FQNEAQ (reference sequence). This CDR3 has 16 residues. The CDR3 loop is CASSSFPGGSGTEAFF. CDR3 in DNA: TGTGCCAGCAGCTCTTTCCCAGGGGGAAGTGGGACTGAAGCTTTCTTT.

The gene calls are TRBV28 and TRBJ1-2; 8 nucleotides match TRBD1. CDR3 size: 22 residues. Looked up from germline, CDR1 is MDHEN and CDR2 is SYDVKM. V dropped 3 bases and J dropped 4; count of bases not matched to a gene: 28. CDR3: CASSLEDRAYSITNYGTYGYTF. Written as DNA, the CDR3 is TGTGCCAGCAGTTTGGAGGACAGGGCTTACTCAATTACCAACTACGGTACCTATGGCTACACCTTC.

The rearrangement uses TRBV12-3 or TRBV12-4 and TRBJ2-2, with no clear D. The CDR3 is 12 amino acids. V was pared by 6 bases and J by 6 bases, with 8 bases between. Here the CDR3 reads CASSSRAGELFF. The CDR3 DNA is TGTGCCAGCAGCTCACGGGCCGGGGAGCTGTTTTTT.

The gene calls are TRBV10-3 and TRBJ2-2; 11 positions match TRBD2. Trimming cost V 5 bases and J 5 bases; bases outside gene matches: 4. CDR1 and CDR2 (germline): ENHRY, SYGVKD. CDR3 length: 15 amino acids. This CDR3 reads CAISFLAGGTGELFF. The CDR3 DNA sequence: TGTGCCATCAGTTTCCTAGCGGGGGGAACCGGGGAGCTGTTTTTT.

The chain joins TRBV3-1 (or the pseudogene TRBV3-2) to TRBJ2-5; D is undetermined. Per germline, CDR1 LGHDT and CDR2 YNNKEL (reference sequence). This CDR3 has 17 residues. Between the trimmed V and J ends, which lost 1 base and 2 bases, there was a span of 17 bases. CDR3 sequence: CASSQGLAWRYQETQYF. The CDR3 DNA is TGTGCCAGCAGCCAAGGATTAGCTTGGCGTTATCAAGAGACCCAGTACTTC.

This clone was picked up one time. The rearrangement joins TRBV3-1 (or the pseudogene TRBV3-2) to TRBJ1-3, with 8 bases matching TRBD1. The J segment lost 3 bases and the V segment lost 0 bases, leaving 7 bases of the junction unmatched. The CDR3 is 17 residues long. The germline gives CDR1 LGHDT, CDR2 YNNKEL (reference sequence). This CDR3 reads CASSQDEGTGIGNTIYF. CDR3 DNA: TGTGCCAGCAGCCAAGACGAGGGGACAGGAATTGGAAACACCATATATTTT.

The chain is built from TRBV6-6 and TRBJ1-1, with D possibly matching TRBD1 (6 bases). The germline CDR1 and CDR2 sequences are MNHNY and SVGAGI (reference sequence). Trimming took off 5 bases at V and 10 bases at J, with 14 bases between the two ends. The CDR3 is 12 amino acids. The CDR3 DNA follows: TGTGCCAGCAGTGCAACAGGGTTTGGAGCTTTCTTT. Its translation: CASSATGFGAFF.

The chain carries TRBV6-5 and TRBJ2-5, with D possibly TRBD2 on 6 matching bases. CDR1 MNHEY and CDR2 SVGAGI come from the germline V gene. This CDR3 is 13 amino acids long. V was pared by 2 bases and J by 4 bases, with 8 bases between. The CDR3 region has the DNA TGTGCCAGCAGTTACGGGCGGGGAGAGACCCAGTACTTC. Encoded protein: CASSYGRGETQYF.

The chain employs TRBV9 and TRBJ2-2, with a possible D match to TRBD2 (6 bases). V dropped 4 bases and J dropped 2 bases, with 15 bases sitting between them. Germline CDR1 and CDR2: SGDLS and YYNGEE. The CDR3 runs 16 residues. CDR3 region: CASSIIGTSNTGELFF. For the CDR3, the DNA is TGTGCCAGCAGCATTATTGGGACTTCTAACACCGGGGAGCTGTTTTTT.

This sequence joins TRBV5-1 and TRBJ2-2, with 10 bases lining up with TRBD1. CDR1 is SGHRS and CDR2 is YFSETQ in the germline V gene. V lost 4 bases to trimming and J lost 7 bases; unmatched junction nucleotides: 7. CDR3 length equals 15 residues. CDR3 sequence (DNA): TGCGCCAGCAGCCCCCTGACAGGGGGCGGCGGGGAGCTGTTTTTT. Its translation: CASSPLTGGGGELFF.

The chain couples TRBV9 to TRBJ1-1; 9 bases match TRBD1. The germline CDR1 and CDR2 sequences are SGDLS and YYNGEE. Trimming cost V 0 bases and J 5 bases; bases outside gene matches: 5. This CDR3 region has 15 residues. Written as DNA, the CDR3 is TGTGCCAGCAGCGTAGTGGGACAGGGTTGGACTGAAGCTTTCTTT. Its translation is CASSVVGQGWTEAFF.

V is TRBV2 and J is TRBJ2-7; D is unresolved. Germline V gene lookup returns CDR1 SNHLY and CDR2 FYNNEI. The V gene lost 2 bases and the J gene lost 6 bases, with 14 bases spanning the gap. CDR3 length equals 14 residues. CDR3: CASSEKAPIREQYF. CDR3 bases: TGTGCCAGCAGTGAAAAAGCGCCGATCCGCGAGCAGTACTTC.

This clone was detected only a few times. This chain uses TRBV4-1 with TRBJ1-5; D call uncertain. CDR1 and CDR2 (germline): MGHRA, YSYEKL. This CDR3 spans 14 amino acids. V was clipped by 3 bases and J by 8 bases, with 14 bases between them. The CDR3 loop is CASSQAAVSEPQHF. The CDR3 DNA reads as TGCGCCAGCAGCCAGGCGGCAGTAAGCGAGCCCCAGCATTTT.

CDR3 DNA: TGTGCCAGCACCTCGGACAGGGCGAACACCGGGGAGCTGTTTTTT. Its translation is CASTSDRANTGELFF. The gene calls are TRBV2 and TRBJ2-2; TRBD1 matches at 8 bases. CDR3 length: 15 amino acids. J was trimmed by 0 bases and V by 7 bases; bases with no gene match: 4. Germline V CDR1 and CDR2: SNHLY, FYNNEI. The full variable domain, rest sourced from reference TRBV2 and TRBJ2-2, is EPEVTQTPSHQVTQMGQEVILRCVPISNHLYFYWYRQILGQKVEFLVSFYNNEISEKSEIFDDQFSVERPDGSNFTLKIRSTKLEDSAMYFCASTSDRANTGELFFGEGSRLTVL.

The CDR3 is CASSLIMNTEAFF. CDR3 in DNA: TGTGCCAGCAGTCTCATCATGAACACTGAAGCTTTCTTT. The V gene is TRBV6-6, the J gene TRBJ1-1; D ambiguous. This CDR3 has 13 residues. V was pared by 5 bases and J by 0 bases, with 7 bases between. Germline lookup yields CDR1 MNHNY and CDR2 SVGAGI (reference sequence).

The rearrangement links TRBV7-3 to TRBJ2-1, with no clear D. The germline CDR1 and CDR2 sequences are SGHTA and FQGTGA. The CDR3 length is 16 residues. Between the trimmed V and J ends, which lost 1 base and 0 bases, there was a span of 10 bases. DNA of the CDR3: TGTGCCAGCAGCTTAATATCAGGAAGCTCCTACAATGAGCAGTTCTTC. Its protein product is CASSLISGSSYNEQFF.

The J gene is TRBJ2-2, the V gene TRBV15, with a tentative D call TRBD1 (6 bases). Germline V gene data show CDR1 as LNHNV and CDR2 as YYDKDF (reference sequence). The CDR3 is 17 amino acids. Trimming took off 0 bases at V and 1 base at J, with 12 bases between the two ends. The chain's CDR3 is CATSRDPPDRNTGELFF. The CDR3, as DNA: TGTGCCACCAGCAGAGATCCGCCGGACAGGAACACCGGGGAGCTGTTTTTT.

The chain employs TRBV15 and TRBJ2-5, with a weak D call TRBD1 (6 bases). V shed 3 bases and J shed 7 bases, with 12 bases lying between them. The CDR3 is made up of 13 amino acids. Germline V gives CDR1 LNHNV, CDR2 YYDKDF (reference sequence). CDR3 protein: CATSSRDKGTQYF. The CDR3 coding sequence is TGTGCCACCAGCAGCCGGGACAAGGGGACCCAGTACTTC.

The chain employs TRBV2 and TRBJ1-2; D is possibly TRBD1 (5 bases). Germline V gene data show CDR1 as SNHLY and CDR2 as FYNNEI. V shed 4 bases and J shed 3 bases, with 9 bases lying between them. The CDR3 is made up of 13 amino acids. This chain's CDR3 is CASSGGLYYGYTF. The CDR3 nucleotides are TGTGCCAGCAGTGGGGGCCTTTACTATGGCTACACCTTC.

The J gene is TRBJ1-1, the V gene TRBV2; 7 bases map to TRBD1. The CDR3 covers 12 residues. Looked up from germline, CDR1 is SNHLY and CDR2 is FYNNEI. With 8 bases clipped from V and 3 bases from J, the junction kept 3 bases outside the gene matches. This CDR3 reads CASRGQHTEAFF. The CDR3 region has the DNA TGTGCCAGCCGGGGACAGCACACTGAAGCTTTCTTT.

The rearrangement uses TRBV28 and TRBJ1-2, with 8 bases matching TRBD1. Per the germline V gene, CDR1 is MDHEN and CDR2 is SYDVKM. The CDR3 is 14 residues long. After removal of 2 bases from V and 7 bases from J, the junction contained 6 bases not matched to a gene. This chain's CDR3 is CASSLRTGTAGYTF. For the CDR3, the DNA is TGTGCCAGCAGTTTACGGACAGGGACTGCTGGCTACACCTTC.